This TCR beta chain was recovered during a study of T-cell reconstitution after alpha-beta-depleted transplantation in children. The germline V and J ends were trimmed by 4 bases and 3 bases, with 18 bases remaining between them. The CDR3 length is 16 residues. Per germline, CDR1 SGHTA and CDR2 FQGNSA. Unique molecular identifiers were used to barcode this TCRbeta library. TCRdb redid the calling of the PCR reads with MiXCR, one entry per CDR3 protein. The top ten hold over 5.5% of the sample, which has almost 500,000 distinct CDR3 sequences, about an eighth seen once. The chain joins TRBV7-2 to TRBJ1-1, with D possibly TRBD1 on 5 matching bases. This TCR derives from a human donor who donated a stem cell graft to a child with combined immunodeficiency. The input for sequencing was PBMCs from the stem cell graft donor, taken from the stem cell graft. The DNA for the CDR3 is TGTGCCAGCAGCTACCGCTTCACAGGATTTGACACTGAAGCTTTCTTT. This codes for CASSYRFTGFDTEAFF.